Below, 21 T cell receptor beta chains from the same sample are listed, as sequenced in a study of blood T cells in healthy people across ages. A second PCR of about 6 to 11 cycles used a sample-barcoded 5' primer and a J-beta primer mix. TCRdb re-called the 5' RACE reads with MiXCR, one entry per CDR3 protein. The table lists some 850,000 distinct CDR3 sequences, roughly 25% of them singletons. The same sample was also used in a study of T cells of mothers and their children.

The source material was blood. The receptors stem from a boy aged 5-17 years in good health.

In this sample, this clonotype turned up a few times. This CDR3 reads CASSYSTSLDTQYF. The CDR3 DNA reads TGTGCCAGCAGTTATTCAACTAGCCTAGATACGCAGTATTTT. This sequence joins TRBV6-2 or TRBV6-3 and TRBJ2-3; weak D call: TRBD2 (6 bases). Trimming cost V 3 bases and J 5 bases, with 12 bases left between them. Germline CDR1 and CDR2: MNHEY and SVGEGT. This CDR3 comprises 14 residues.

The chain joins TRBV28 to TRBJ2-7; possibly TRBD2 for D (6 bases). Trimming shortened V by 6 bases and J by 4 bases, and 16 bases separated the two germline ends. Germline V CDR1 and CDR2: MDHEN, SYDVKM. CDR3 length: 14 amino acids. In DNA, the CDR3 is TGTGCCAGCAGCCCCGGGACTCAAGAGTACGAGCAGTACTTC. This translates into CASSPGTQEYEQYF.

A few counts support this clonotype. The rearrangement joins TRBV29-1 to TRBJ2-6; perhaps TRBD1 as D (6 bases). Trimming took off 6 bases at V and 1 base at J, with 10 bases between the two ends. Per the germline V gene, CDR1 is SQVTM and CDR2 is ANQGSEA. This CDR3 is built from 14 residues. The DNA for the CDR3 is TGCAGCGTCGCCGGACAGTCTGGGGCCAACGTCCTGACTTTC. Translated, it gives CSVAGQSGANVLTF.

The V gene is TRBV28, the J gene TRBJ2-3; D uncertain. V lost 1 base and J 6 bases, leaving 14 bases between the germline ends. Germline V gives CDR1 MDHEN, CDR2 SYDVKM. The length of the CDR3 is 15 residues. CDR3 in DNA: TGTGCCAGCAGTTTATTCCAGTCCCTTTTCGATACGCAGTATTTT. Its protein is CASSLFQSLFDTQYF.

The sample holds a few counts of this clonotype. The gene calls are TRBV24-1 and TRBJ2-2; D is ambiguous. Germline assignment: CDR1 KGHDR and CDR2 SFDVKD. V lost 4 bases to trimming and J lost 3 bases, with 14 bases between them. CDR3 length equals 16 residues. DNA of the CDR3: TGTGCCACCAGTGACCCTACTGGCAATCACACCGGGGAGCTGTTTTTT. Translated: CATSDPTGNHTGELFF.

The chain combines TRBV5-1 with TRBJ1-2; D possibly corresponds to TRBD1 (5 bases). The germline gives CDR1 SGHRS, CDR2 YFSETQ. The CDR3 totals 15 residues. V gave up 0 bases and J gave up 4 bases, with 13 bases separating them. The CDR3 DNA reads TGCGCCAGCAGCTTGGTGTCGGACACAGGCTATGGCTACACCTTC. The encoded protein is CASSLVSDTGYGYTF.

This chain connects TRBV11-2 to TRBJ1-2, with 7 nucleotides matching TRBD1. CDR3 length: 15 amino acids. CDR1 and CDR2 (germline): SGHAT, FQNNGV. V was pared by 1 base and J by 1 base, with 3 bases of the junction left unmatched. CDR3 DNA sequence: TGTGCCAGCAGCTTAGTGGGACAGAGTAACTATGGCTACACCTTC. This encodes CASSLVGQSNYGYTF.

V is TRBV6-1 and J is TRBJ1-2; D possibly corresponds to TRBD1 (6 bases). The germline V gene has CDR1 MNHNS and CDR2 SASEGT. CDR3 length: 13 amino acids. Trimming removed 3 bases from V and 8 bases from J, with 13 bases in between. As DNA, the CDR3 is TGTGCCAGCAGTGAGAACAGGGTAGGAGGCTACACCTTC. Translation: CASSENRVGGYTF.

V gene TRBV7-9 combines with J gene TRBJ1-4; D is unresolved. Germline lookup yields CDR1 SEHNR and CDR2 FQNEAQ (reference sequence). Trimming shortened V by 2 bases and J by 5 bases, and 18 bases separated the two germline ends. The CDR3 is 17 residues long. In DNA form, the CDR3 reads TGTGCCAGCAGCTTACACGGGCTGAAGAAGCCAAATGAAAAACTGTTTTTT. This codes for CASSLHGLKKPNEKLFF.

In regard to this clonotype: This may come from a read error, since a much larger clone is one base off. The V and J genes are TRBV10-3 and TRBJ2-1; the match to TRBD1 covers 7 bases. Germline V gene lookup returns CDR1 ENHRY and CDR2 SYGVKD. This CDR3 has 14 residues. CDR3 region: CASRQGEGQETQCF. The CDR3 nucleotides read TGTGCCAGCCGACAGGGTGAGGGGCAAGAGACCCAGTGCTTC.

V usage is TRBV11-2 and J usage is TRBJ2-1, with D hard to call. CDR1 is SGHAT, CDR2 FQNNGV, per germline. The CDR3 is 13 amino acids. Trimming removed 6 bases at V and 7 bases at J, with 13 bases between. CDR3 bases: TGTGCCAGCAGACGGTTAGCCGGGAATGAGCAGTTCTTC. It encodes CASRRLAGNEQFF.

The chain has TRBV27 and TRBJ1-2; possibly TRBD1 for D (6 bases). Germline lookup yields CDR1 MNHEY and CDR2 SMNVEV (reference sequence). The CDR3 totals 16 residues. Trimming cost V 3 bases and J 8 bases, with 22 bases left between them. Here the CDR3 reads CASSFSPRGGYGGYTF. For the CDR3, the DNA is TGTGCCAGCAGTTTCTCTCCCCGAGGGGGGTATGGAGGCTACACCTTC.

This clonotype has just a few counts. V is TRBV6-2 or TRBV6-3 and J is TRBJ1-1, with D hard to call. This CDR3 is built from 11 residues. V was shortened by 7 bases and J by 5 bases, with 8 bases between the two germline ends. The germline V gene encodes CDR1 MNHEY and CDR2 SVGEGT. This CDR3 is CASNQGTEAFF. The CDR3 DNA is TGTGCCAGCAATCAAGGAACTGAAGCTTTCTTT.

The table lists this clonotype with a few counts. The chain employs TRBV24-1 and TRBJ2-5, with a possible D match to TRBD1 (6 bases). The end of the DNA aligns better with TRBJ2-7, so the J call may be wrong. The CDR3 contains 14 residues. Looked up from germline, CDR1 is KGHDR and CDR2 is SFDVKD. This CDR3 is CATSDPQQGYEQYF. The CDR3 DNA reads as TGTGCCACCAGTGACCCCCAACAGGGCTACGAGCAGTACTTC.

This chain links TRBV11-1 with TRBJ2-2; the D is unclear. Per the germline V gene, CDR1 is SGHAT and CDR2 is FQDESV (reference sequence). Trimming removed 1 base from V and 1 base from J, with 7 bases in between. There are 15 residues in the CDR3. This CDR3 reads CASSLGSKNTGELFF. The CDR3 nucleotides read TGTGCCAGCAGCTTAGGGTCCAAGAACACCGGGGAGCTGTTTTTT.

V gene TRBV4-2 combines with J gene TRBJ2-4; 7 bases are a match to TRBD2. This CDR3 region has 17 residues. Germline V CDR1 and CDR2: LGHNA, YNFKEQ. The junction had 9 bases not matched to a gene; V was cut back by 4 bases and J by 0 bases. The CDR3 nucleotides read TGTGCCAGCAGCCGAGAGGAGCGGGGATTAGCCAAAAACATTCAGTACTTC. It is translated as CASSREERGLAKNIQYF.

There are many counts of this clonotype. At one end, the junction sequence differs from germline, possibly due to a read error. This chain links TRBV5-1 with TRBJ2-1; D possibly corresponds to TRBD2 (5 bases). CDR3 length equals 15 residues. Looked up from germline, CDR1 is SGHRS and CDR2 is YFSETQ. The CDR3 DNA reads TGTGCCAGCAGCTTAACGGGAAGCTCCTACAATGAGCAGTTCTTC. Protein: CASSLTGSSYNEQFF.

V usage is TRBV10-3 and J usage is TRBJ1-2; no definite D call. The CDR3 consists of 13 residues. The V gene's germline CDR1 is ENHRY and CDR2 SYGVKD. V lost 7 bases and J lost 2, with 11 bases in between. CDR3 residues: CAITEVPNYGYTF. The CDR3 nucleotides are TGTGCCATCACCGAGGTCCCAAACTATGGCTACACCTTC.

In this sample, this clonotype turned up a few times. The genes are TRBV9 and TRBJ2-2, with D perhaps TRBD1 or TRBD2 (6 bases each). The CDR3 runs to 13 residues. Trimming took off 4 bases at V and 6 bases at J, with 10 bases between the two ends. Per germline, CDR1 SGDLS and CDR2 YYNGEE. CDR3 residues: CASSNREAGELFF. CDR3 nucleotides: TGTGCCAGCAGCAACAGGGAGGCCGGGGAGCTGTTTTTT.

Ten or more counts support this clonotype. This chain links TRBV5-1 with TRBJ1-4; 7 bases map to TRBD1. Per germline, CDR1 SGHRS and CDR2 YFSETQ. With V trimmed by 4 bases and J by 4 bases, 4 bases remained unmatched. This CDR3 region has 14 residues. In nucleotides, the CDR3 is TGCGCCAGCAGCCCGGGACAGCTTAATGAAAAACTGTTTTTT. It specifies CASSPGQLNEKLFF.

The chain employs TRBV18 and TRBJ2-3; D unclear. Between the trimmed V and J ends, which lost 3 bases and 2 bases, there was a span of 12 bases. CDR1 KGHSH and CDR2 LQKENI come from the germline V gene. CDR3 length: 15 amino acids. The CDR3 reads CASSPTPGYTDTQYF. The CDR3 region has the DNA TGTGCCAGCTCACCGACCCCGGGCTACACAGATACGCAGTATTTT.